This TCR beta chain derives from a study of blood T cell repertoires in COVID-19. On the study more broadly: Italy, Spain and the United States were the sources of the convalescent and acute COVID-19 samples. Sources were T cells, B-cell-depleted T cells, or PBMCs; the material itself was cDNA or gDNA.

In the authors' methods: Estimation of nucleated cell counts relied on the amplification of reference gene primers. The protocol was immunoSEQ multiplex PCR, while the TCRdb copy is restricted to in-frame clones and leaves out a portion. Clone size and the V and J calls come from that table; the DNA yielded D and trimming. The repertoire holds about 100,000 clones, with around four fifths as singletons. The specimen sequenced was peripheral blood. This clonotype was obtained from a woman in her seventies with acute or convalescent COVID-19.

In DNA, the CDR3 is TGCGCCAGCAGCTTGCTGACAGGGGGCGCGATGGGCTCACCCCTCCACTTT. Translated, it gives CASSLLTGGAMGSPLHF. This chain joins TRBV5-1 and TRBJ1-6, with TRBD1 matching over 10 bases. Germline CDR1 is SGHRS and CDR2 is YFSETQ. There are 17 residues in the CDR3. Trimming cost V 1 base and J 10 bases; bases outside gene matches: 11.